Each of the 32 T cell receptor beta chains below was sequenced from the same sample in a study of blood T cell repertoires in COVID-19. The assay was immunoSEQ multiplex PCR, and TCRdb's table has in-frame clones only and misses some. The sample shows 34,000 or so clones, roughly nine tenths of them seen only once. The sample taken for sequencing was peripheral blood. Receptors originate from a man in his fifties with active or convalescent COVID-19.

This sequence joins TRBV28 and TRBJ2-7; 8 nucleotides match TRBD2. This CDR3 has 12 amino acids. Germline-derived CDR1 and CDR2 are MDHEN and SYDVKM. V was clipped by 7 bases and J by 4 bases; unmatched bases: 3. CDR3 nucleotide sequence: TGTGCCAGCAAGGAGCGGGAGTACGAGCAGTACTTC. Translating gives CASKEREYEQYF.

V and J are TRBV21-1 and TRBJ1-2; the D call of TRBD1 is as the table states it, not checked on the DNA. TRBV21-1 is a known pseudogene. The length of the CDR3 is 15 residues. The CDR3: CASSKVEPGSDGYTF. The CDR3, as DNA: TGTGCCAGCAGCAAAGTAGAACCAGGGTCGGATGGCTACACCTTC.

This clone occurred a few times. V usage is TRBV28 and J usage is TRBJ1-5; 9 bases agree with TRBD1. V lost 5 bases to trimming and J lost 0 bases; unmatched junction nucleotides: 20. Germline CDR1 MDHEN, CDR2 SYDVKM. The CDR3 loop spans 21 amino acids. CDR3 protein: CASSGPPRMGQGRYSNQPQHF. For the CDR3, the DNA is TGTGCCAGCAGTGGACCTCCGCGAATGGGACAGGGTCGGTATAGCAATCAGCCCCAGCATTTT.

CDR3 coding DNA: TGTGCCTGGAGTGTCGAGACTACTCTATTCACCCTCCACTTT. As protein: CAWSVETTLFTLHF. The chain couples TRBV30 to TRBJ1-6; D ambiguous. Trimming shortened V by 0 bases and J by 14 bases, and 17 bases separated the two germline ends. Germline CDR1 and CDR2: GTSNPN and SVGIG (reference sequence). The CDR3 sequence is 14 residues long.

On this clone itself: No conserved phenylalanine or tryptophan ends this CDR3, so it is likely a read error. The chain has TRBV6-5 and TRBJ2-7; TRBD1 agrees at 8 bases. Germline assignment: CDR1 MNHEY and CDR2 SVGAGI. The V segment lost 5 bases and the J segment 0 bases; nucleotides outside the gene matches: 6. The CDR3 runs 15 residues. The CDR3 loop is CASSPDRESSYEQYL. DNA for the CDR3: TGTGCCAGCAGTCCGGACAGGGAGAGCTCCTACGAGCAGTACCTC.

CDR3 residues: CASSLQGARYNEQFF. CDR3 in DNA: TGTGCCAGCAGCCTACAGGGGGCGAGGTACAATGAGCAGTTCTTC. The gene calls are TRBV3-1 (or the pseudogene TRBV3-2) and TRBJ2-1, with 9 bases that match TRBD1. This CDR3 spans 15 amino acids. Losses at the gene ends were 4 bases for V and 4 bases for J; bases not matched to a gene: 5. From germline, CDR1 is LGHDT and CDR2 YNNKEL (reference sequence).

This chain connects TRBV28 to TRBJ1-1, with D hard to call. The V gene lost 1 base and the J gene lost 1 base, with 13 bases spanning the gap. The CDR3 covers 16 residues. CDR1 MDHEN and CDR2 SYDVKM come from the germline V gene. The CDR3 region is CASSLSSGVENTEAFF. The CDR3 DNA reads as TGTGCCAGCAGTTTATCATCCGGGGTAGAGAACACTGAAGCTTTCTTT.

DNA of the CDR3: TGTGCCAGCAGCGTAGGAGGTTTTGGGAGGCCCTACAATGAGCAGTTCTTC. Encoded protein: CASSVGGFGRPYNEQFF. V and J are TRBV9 and TRBJ2-1; D perhaps matches TRBD2 (6 bases). Trimming cost V 0 bases and J 2 bases, with 15 bases left between them. This CDR3 spans 17 amino acids. The germline V gene encodes CDR1 SGDLS and CDR2 YYNGEE.

The chain employs TRBV4-1 and TRBJ1-2; D perhaps matches TRBD1 (6 bases). The V and J ends lost 4 bases and 5 bases respectively, with 23 bases between them. The CDR3 length is 17 residues. Germline V gene sequence: CDR1 MGHRA, CDR2 YSYEKL. In nucleotides, the CDR3 is TGCGCCAGCAGCCCCGATGTTGCAGGGGCCTTTGGGTATGGCTACACCTTC. Translated: CASSPDVAGAFGYGYTF.

The gene calls are TRBV29-1 and TRBJ1-3, with TRBD1 matching 9 bases. The length of the CDR3 is 14 residues. Germline V lookup: CDR1 SQVTM, CDR2 ANQGSEA. J was trimmed by 3 bases and V by 4 bases; bases with no gene match: 4. The CDR3 spells CSVVDRGLGNTIYF. For the CDR3, the DNA is TGCAGCGTTGTGGACAGGGGTCTTGGAAACACCATATATTTT.

The V call is TRBV7-9, the J call TRBJ2-5, with D maybe TRBD1 (6 bases). Trimming stripped 4 bases from V and 3 bases from J, with 21 bases between. The CDR3 is 17 residues long. Germline V gene lookup returns CDR1 SEHNR and CDR2 FQNEAQ (reference sequence). The CDR3 DNA reads as TGTGCCAGCAGCTCGGGAAGGGGGAGCCACTACAAAGAGACCCAGTACTTC. Translating it yields CASSSGRGSHYKETQYF. The full variable domain, its missing parts supplied by reference TRBV7-9 and TRBJ2-5, is DTGVSQNPRHKITKRGQNVTFRCDPISEHNRLYWYRQTLGQGPEFLTYFQNEAQLEKSRLLSDRFSAERPKGSFSTLEIQRTEQGDSAMYLCASSSGRGSHYKETQYFGPGTRLLVL.

V gene TRBV5-6 combines with J gene TRBJ2-3; TRBD1 matches 9 bases. The CDR3 runs 14 residues. Unmatched junction bases numbered 5, after V lost 0 bases and J lost 9 bases. Germline lookup yields CDR1 SGHDT and CDR2 YYEEEE. The CDR3 sequence: CASSLVGQGLTQYF. The CDR3 bases are TGTGCCAGCAGCTTGGTAGGACAGGGGTTGACGCAGTATTTT.

CDR3 in DNA: TGTGCCAGCAGCTTGGGGGCAGGGTTCTATGAGAATCAGCCCCAGCATTTT. Protein: CASSLGAGFYENQPQHF. The genes are TRBV5-6 and TRBJ1-5; TRBD1 might be the D (5 bases). Looked up from germline, CDR1 is SGHDT and CDR2 is YYEEEE. Trimming took 0 bases from V and 4 from J, leaving 17 bases between them. CDR3 size: 17 residues.

The genes are TRBV19 and TRBJ1-1, with D possibly being TRBD1 (6 bases). Germline V gene lookup returns CDR1 LNHDA and CDR2 SQIVND (reference sequence). V was trimmed by 6 bases and J by 0 bases, leaving 11 bases between them. The CDR3 sequence is 14 residues long. CDR3 protein: CASRQGGLNTEAFF. In DNA form, the CDR3 reads TGTGCCAGTAGACAGGGAGGGCTGAACACTGAAGCTTTCTTT.

The rearrangement joins TRBV6-5 to TRBJ2-5, with TRBD1 matching over 8 bases. This CDR3 is built from 14 residues. Germline CDR1 reads MNHEY; CDR2 reads SVGAGI. The J segment lost 2 bases and the V segment lost 4 bases, leaving 3 bases of the junction unmatched. Here the CDR3 DNA reads TGTGCCAGCAGTTGGACAGGGCCACAAGAGACCCAGTACTTC. Protein: CASSWTGPQETQYF.

This clone was recorded once. The chain is built from TRBV4-3 and TRBJ1-2; 11 positions match TRBD1. CDR3 length: 15 residues. Germline loops: CDR1 LGHNA, CDR2 YSLEER. The ends lost 4 bases at V and 3 bases at J; junction bases unmatched: 4. The CDR3 loop is CASSRGQGAYYGYTF. CDR3 bases: TGCGCCAGCAGCCGCGGACAGGGGGCCTACTATGGCTACACCTTC.

The V call is TRBV28, the J call TRBJ1-3, with D perhaps matching TRBD1 (5 bases). The CDR3 spans 15 residues. V was pared by 2 bases and J by 3 bases, with 11 bases between. The germline CDR1 and CDR2 sequences are MDHEN and SYDVKM. This CDR3 is CASSLQQGNGNTIYF. CDR3 sequence (DNA): TGTGCCAGCAGTTTACAGCAGGGTAATGGAAACACCATATATTTT.

CDR3 DNA: TGCGCCAGCAGCTTGGGACTAGCGGGGAGCACAGATACGCAGTATTTT. This translates into CASSLGLAGSTDTQYF. The chain uses TRBV5-1 and TRBJ2-3, with TRBD2 matching over 11 bases. The CDR3 contains 16 residues. CDR1 and CDR2 from the germline V gene are SGHRS and YFSETQ. V dropped 0 bases and J dropped 0; count of bases not matched to a gene: 0.

The chain uses TRBV4-1 and TRBJ2-1; D is uncertain. Looked up from germline, CDR1 is MGHRA and CDR2 is YSYEKL. The CDR3 runs to 17 residues. V lost 4 bases, J lost 6 bases, and 22 bases lay in between. CDR3: CASSLPWRQIRSNEQFF. The DNA for the CDR3 is TGCGCCAGCAGCCTACCCTGGCGGCAGATTCGTTCCAATGAGCAGTTCTTC.

This chain connects TRBV11-2 to TRBJ2-1; 7 bases align to TRBD1. This CDR3 spans 16 amino acids. V trimming: 2 bases; J trimming: 2 bases; junction bases outside the gene matches: 6. CDR1 SGHAT and CDR2 FQNNGV come from the germline V gene. CDR3 nucleotide sequence: TGTGCCAGCAGCTTAAGTACCGGGACAGCCTACAATGAGCAGTTCTTC. Protein: CASSLSTGTAYNEQFF.

The chain recombines TRBV10-1 with TRBJ1-2; 9 nucleotides match TRBD1. The CDR3 is 13 residues long. Germline V gives CDR1 WNHNN, CDR2 SYGVQD (reference sequence). V was pared by 6 bases and J by 4 bases, with 3 bases of the junction left unmatched. The CDR3 coding sequence is TGCGCCAGCAGGGGGACAGGGACCTATGGCTACACCTTC. This sequence encodes CASRGTGTYGYTF.

The chain links TRBV3-1 (or the pseudogene TRBV3-2) to TRBJ1-1, with D possibly TRBD1 on 5 matching bases. Trimming removed 1 base at V and 5 bases at J, with 11 bases between. There are 14 residues in the CDR3. Germline values: CDR1 LGHDT, CDR2 YNNKEL (reference sequence). The CDR3 is CASSQVGAETEAFF. CDR3 DNA sequence: TGTGCCAGCAGCCAAGTAGGGGCGGAAACTGAAGCTTTCTTT.

CDR3 DNA sequence: TGCGCCAGCAGCCAACTAACAGGTGTGGCCACTTCACCCCTCCACTTT. Translated, it gives CASSQLTGVATSPLHF. The chain uses TRBV4-3 and TRBJ1-6, with D perhaps TRBD1 (5 bases). Trimming took off 2 bases at V and 9 bases at J, with 17 bases between the two ends. This CDR3 has 16 amino acids. Germline V lookup: CDR1 LGHNA, CDR2 YSLEER.

The chain carries TRBV11-2 and TRBJ1-3, with 7 bases matching TRBD1. CDR1 SGHAT and CDR2 FQNNGV come from the germline V gene. The junction had 2 bases not matched to a gene; V was cut back by 1 base and J by 5 bases. CDR3 length: 14 residues. CDR3 bases: TGTGCCAGCAGCTTAGGGGACAGCCGAAACACCATATATTTT. Translated, it gives CASSLGDSRNTIYF.

This chain uses TRBV9 with TRBJ2-5; 8 bases are shared with TRBD2. From germline, CDR1 is SGDLS and CDR2 YYNGEE. This CDR3 spans 13 amino acids. J gave up 3 bases and V 4 bases, and 2 bases lay outside the gene matches. The CDR3 protein is CASSFSGEETQYF. The CDR3 nucleotides read TGTGCCAGCAGCTTTAGCGGGGAAGAGACCCAGTACTTC.

The rearrangement joins TRBV10-3 to TRBJ2-7, with 9 positions matching TRBD2. CDR1 and CDR2 from the germline V gene are ENHRY and SYGVKD. This CDR3 has 14 residues. V shed 6 bases and J 4 bases; nucleotides not matched to a gene: 7. The CDR3 protein is CAIREAGGSYEQYF. The CDR3 DNA follows: TGTGCCATCAGGGAAGCGGGAGGATCGTACGAGCAGTACTTC.

The chain uses TRBV28 and TRBJ2-7, with D perhaps TRBD2 (6 bases). Trimming took 2 bases from V and 4 from J, leaving 21 bases between them. This CDR3 comprises 17 residues. Germline V gene data show CDR1 as MDHEN and CDR2 as SYDVKM. The CDR3 sequence is CASSLRPLRDSLYEQYF. The CDR3 DNA sequence: TGTGCCAGCAGTTTAAGGCCCCTCCGGGACTCCTTATACGAGCAGTACTTC.

This chain connects TRBV25-1 to TRBJ1-1; TRBD1 is a possible D gene (5 bases). The V and J ends lost 4 bases and 5 bases respectively, with 17 bases between them. The length of the CDR3 is 15 residues. Per germline, CDR1 MGHDK and CDR2 SYGVNS. CDR3 nucleotides: TGTGCCAGCAGTGCCGACCGAGGGGAGGGGACTGAAGCTTTCTTT. It is translated as CASSADRGEGTEAFF.

This clone was found once. This sequence joins TRBV2 and TRBJ1-4, with D hard to call. Germline CDR1 and CDR2: SNHLY and FYNNEI. The CDR3 has 15 amino acids. Trimming took off 7 bases at V and 0 bases at J, with 12 bases between the two ends. The CDR3 here is CASTLRRSTNEKLFF. Here the CDR3 DNA reads TGTGCCAGCACCCTGAGGCGTTCAACTAATGAAAAACTGTTTTTT.

This CDR3 is CASSLRRGDVETQYF. The DNA of the CDR3 is TGTGCCAGCAGCTTGCGGCGGGGGGACGTGGAGACCCAGTACTTC. This chain connects TRBV5-4 to TRBJ2-5; 8 nucleotides agree with TRBD2. CDR1 is SGHNT and CDR2 is YYREEE in the germline V gene (reference sequence). CDR3 size: 15 residues. Unmatched junction bases numbered 7, after V lost 1 base and J lost 5 bases.

V usage is TRBV10-3 and J usage is TRBJ2-3; 14 nucleotides align to TRBD2. The CDR3 covers 15 residues. The trim removed 10 bases at V and 0 bases at J, leaving 3 bases unmatched. Per germline, CDR1 ENHRY and CDR2 SYGVKD. CDR3: CATRLAGGSTDTQYF. Written as DNA, the CDR3 is TGTGCCACCAGACTAGCGGGAGGGAGCACAGATACGCAGTATTTT.

The genes are TRBV6-5 and TRBJ2-2; D is uncertain. The germline V gene has CDR1 MNHEY and CDR2 SVGAGI. The CDR3 is 14 amino acids. V gave up 8 bases and J gave up 0 bases, with 10 bases separating them. DNA of the CDR3: TGTGCCAGCGGAAAGACAACGAACACCGGGGAGCTGTTTTTT. Translating gives CASGKTTNTGELFF.